One and the same sample provided the 20 T cell receptor beta chains below, sequenced in a study of Graves' ophthalmopathy and Graves' hyperthyroidism. TCR beta CDR3 amplification used RNA transcripts. HTBI primers served in a first-round RT-PCR, which a second-round multiplex PCR followed. One entry per CDR3 protein results from TCRdb running MiXCR on the multiplex PCR reads. The table includes 340,000 or so distinct CDR3 sequences, about a sixth detected once. The sequenced sample consisted of peripheral blood. Receptors were obtained from an adult man with Graves' ophthalmopathy.

The chain is built from TRBV5-1 and TRBJ2-7; TRBD1 or TRBD2 may be the D gene (6 bases each). TRBJ2-1 matches the DNA end more closely, so the J call is doubtful. CDR3 length: 14 amino acids. Germline V gene data show CDR1 as SGHRS and CDR2 as YFSETQ. The CDR3 here is CASSSFSGAGEQFF. CDR3 DNA: TGCGCCAGCAGTTCGTTTTCAGGGGCGGGGGAGCAGTTCTTC.

This clonotype has a count of ten or more. The chain links TRBV29-1 to TRBJ2-7; 8 bases agree with TRBD1. The CDR3 totals 12 residues. V was clipped by 6 bases and J by 4 bases; unmatched bases: 5. Germline assignment: CDR1 SQVTM and CDR2 ANQGSEA. The CDR3 sequence: CSVSGTGYEQYF. Here the CDR3 DNA reads TGCAGCGTGTCCGGGACAGGATACGAGCAGTACTTC.

The table lists this clonotype with many counts. Here the CDR3 DNA reads TGTGCCAGCAGTCCCTGGCGGGGGCGCAGTCAGCCCCAGCATTTT. Residues: CASSPWRGRSQPQHF. V gene TRBV28 combines with J gene TRBJ1-5; a weak D match, TRBD1 (6 bases). The CDR3 consists of 15 residues. Germline loops: CDR1 MDHEN, CDR2 SYDVKM. The V end was cut by 5 bases, the J end by 6 bases, with 17 bases between.

V usage is TRBV12-3 or TRBV12-4 and J usage is TRBJ1-3; 7 bases are shared with TRBD1. The V and J ends lost 6 bases and 5 bases, in that order; junction bases with no gene match: 10. CDR3 length equals 15 residues. The CDR3 sequence is CASSGRQGARNTIYF. For the CDR3, the DNA is TGTGCCAGCAGCGGACGACAGGGCGCCCGAAACACCATATATTTT.

This clonotype was found many times. CDR3 region: CASSEVSDQPQHF. CDR3 DNA sequence: TGTGCCAGCAGTGAAGTCTCGGATCAGCCCCAGCATTTT. The rearrangement uses TRBV6-1 and TRBJ1-5; no clear D. The V end lost 1 base, the J end lost 5 bases, and 6 bases lay between the germline ends. CDR3 length equals 13 residues. The germline CDR1 and CDR2 sequences are MNHNS and SASEGT.

The sample holds many counts of this clonotype. This chain connects TRBV6-1 to TRBJ1-2; D call uncertain. Germline CDR1 and CDR2: MNHNS and SASEGT. V lost 7 bases, J lost 7 bases, and 25 bases lay in between. The CDR3 is 16 amino acids. The chain's CDR3 is CASTPSGRSMYVGYTF. Here the CDR3 DNA reads TGTGCCAGCACTCCTTCGGGTCGGTCTATGTATGTTGGCTACACCTTC.

This clonotype was found many times. This rearrangement joins TRBV27 to TRBJ1-3; the D gene is possibly TRBD1 (5 bases). Germline-derived CDR1 and CDR2 are MNHEY and SMNVEV (reference sequence). This CDR3 region has 16 residues. Trimming shortened V by 4 bases and J by 0 bases, and 13 bases separated the two germline ends. The CDR3 sequence is CASSSLQGRSGNTIYF. CDR3 nucleotides: TGTGCCAGCAGTTCACTGCAGGGCCGCTCTGGAAACACCATATATTTT.

This clonotype was detected a few times. CDR3 nucleotides: TGTGCCATCAGTGAATCTCCGGGTAACGCTTTCTTT. The encoded protein is CAISESPGNAFF. The chain carries TRBV10-3 and TRBJ1-1; D remains unclear. Germline values: CDR1 ENHRY, CDR2 SYGVKD. V lost 3 bases to trimming and J lost 11 bases, with 13 bases between them. CDR3 length equals 12 residues.

A single count supports this clonotype. The genes are TRBV28 and TRBJ2-5; the D is unclear. TRBJ2-7 explains the end of the DNA better; the J call may be wrong. The CDR3 sequence is 12 residues long. Germline CDR1 MDHEN, CDR2 SYDVKM. CDR3: CASSHPKYEQYF. DNA for the CDR3: TGTGCCAGCAGCCACCCAAAATACGAGCAGTACTTC.

This clonotype was counted between two and nine times. This chain connects TRBV6-2 or TRBV6-3 to TRBJ2-7, with 7 bases identical to TRBD1. V trimming: 4 bases; J trimming: 5 bases; junction bases outside the gene matches: 8. The CDR3 runs to 14 residues. Germline CDR1 is MNHEY and CDR2 is SVGEGT. CDR3: CASSSGGQVDEQYF. The CDR3 DNA is TGTGCCAGCAGTTCTGGAGGACAGGTGGACGAGCAGTACTTC.

This clonotype has a count of ten or more. CDR3 nucleotide sequence: TGTGCCAGCAGGGCCTCCGGGACAGGGAAACAGCCCCAGCATTTT. It is translated as CASRASGTGKQPQHF. V and J are TRBV2 and TRBJ1-5; 9 nucleotides agree with TRBD1. The CDR3 contains 15 residues. Unmatched junction bases numbered 10, after V lost 6 bases and J lost 7 bases. Germline assignment: CDR1 SNHLY and CDR2 FYNNEI.

This clonotype occurred many times. The chain is built from TRBV13 and TRBJ1-5; TRBD1 matches at 8 bases. Germline V gene lookup returns CDR1 PRHDT and CDR2 FYEKMQ (reference sequence). CDR3 length equals 20 residues. V trimming: 5 bases; J trimming: 0 bases; junction bases outside the gene matches: 18. CDR3 in amino acids: CASSPVDGAGGVHSNQPQHF. CDR3 bases: TGTGCCAGCAGCCCGGTCGACGGGGCAGGGGGCGTTCATAGCAATCAGCCCCAGCATTTT.

This clonotype was recorded many times. The V and J genes are TRBV11-2 and TRBJ1-5; no reliable D call. Looked up from germline, CDR1 is SGHAT and CDR2 is FQNNGV. The CDR3 sequence is 15 residues long. V was shortened by 5 bases and J by 1 base, with 12 bases between the two germline ends. CDR3 bases: TGTGCCAGCAGCCTCGGGCAGACCAGCAATCAGCCCCAGCATTTT. It translates to CASSLGQTSNQPQHF. The full variable domain, rest sourced from reference TRBV11-2 and TRBJ1-5, is EAGVAQSPRYKIIEKRQSVAFWCNPISGHATLYWYQQILGQGPKLLIQFQNNGVVDDSQLPKDRFSAERLKGVDSTLKIQPAKLEDSAVYLCASSLGQTSNQPQHFGDGTRLSIL.

This clonotype has ten or more counts. The J gene is TRBJ2-5, the V gene TRBV25-1, with D perhaps matching TRBD1 or TRBD2 (5 bases each). The CDR3 length is 15 residues. Trimming took off 5 bases at V and 5 bases at J, with 18 bases between the two ends. Germline loops: CDR1 MGHDK, CDR2 SYGVNS. The CDR3 bases are TGTGCCAGCAGTACCGGCCTGGGGGTCCTCGAGACCCAGTACTTC. As protein: CASSTGLGVLETQYF.

This clonotype was found many times. This chain links TRBV30 with TRBJ1-2, with D possibly matching TRBD1 (5 bases). Germline V gene sequence: CDR1 GTSNPN, CDR2 SVGIG (reference sequence). Trimming left V 5 bases short and J 5 bases short, with 12 bases between. This CDR3 has 12 amino acids. The DNA of the CDR3 is TGTGCCTGGCATACAGGAACTTATGGCTACACCTTC. Translating it yields CAWHTGTYGYTF.

Turning to this clonotype: Lacking the conserved final phenylalanine or tryptophan, this CDR3 likely reflects a read error. No DNA is shown, since the ends of the CDR3 on it are uncertain; the CDR3 is the one TCRdb lists. The rearrangement joins TRBV6-1 to TRBJ2-6. Germline V gives CDR1 MNHNS, CDR2 SASEGT. The CDR3 has 15 residues if both end residues are counted. CDR3 loop: CASRERSSGANVLTL.

This clonotype was seen repeatedly, ten times or more. This rearrangement joins TRBV12-3 or TRBV12-4 to TRBJ2-7, with 8 bases identical to TRBD1. The length of the CDR3 is 15 residues. J gave up 3 bases and V 5 bases, and 9 bases lay outside the gene matches. In DNA, the CDR3 is TGTGCCAGCAGTCCGACAGGGGAGTGGGACTACGAGCAGTACTTC. It translates to CASSPTGEWDYEQYF.

J is TRBJ2-5 and V is TRBV18; D not certain. Germline-derived CDR1 and CDR2 are KGHSH and LQKENI. There are 12 residues in the CDR3. V was shortened by 6 bases and J by 3 bases, with 8 bases between the two germline ends. The CDR3 DNA reads as TGTGCCAGCTCCGCAACTGAAGAGACCCAGTACTTC. Translated: CASSATEETQYF.

This clonotype was seen more than once but under ten times. The rearrangement uses TRBV4-1 and TRBJ1-2; the match to TRBD1 covers 11 bases. The V segment lost 0 bases and the J segment 3 bases; nucleotides outside the gene matches: 3. This CDR3 is 16 amino acids long. Per germline, CDR1 MGHRA and CDR2 YSYEKL. CDR3 in DNA: TGCGCCAGCAGCCAAGATGGGACAGGGGGTTACTATGGCTACACCTTC. Translated: CASSQDGTGGYYGYTF.

In its sample, this clonotype was seen many times. The chain couples TRBV2 to TRBJ2-7; D is possibly TRBD2 (5 bases). The V gene lost 6 bases and the J gene lost 2 bases, with 17 bases spanning the gap. Germline CDR1 reads SNHLY; CDR2 reads FYNNEI. The CDR3 length is 15 residues. The CDR3 is CASSESLLGAYEQYF. CDR3 in DNA: TGTGCCAGCAGCGAATCTCTACTCGGGGCCTACGAGCAGTACTTC. The full variable domain, rest sourced from reference TRBV2 and TRBJ2-7, is EPEVTQTPSHQVTQMGQEVILRCVPISNHLYFYWYRQILGQKVEFLVSFYNNEISEKSEIFDDQFSVERPDGSNFTLKIRSTKLEDSAMYFCASSESLLGAYEQYFGPGTRLTVT.